Sequencing of this T cell receptor beta chain was carried out in a study of cytomegalovirus exposure and HLA in healthy donors. Across the study: In an early release, HLA-typed donors contributed about 79 million unique TCR sequences.

PCR involved 60 Vbeta and 13 Jbeta primers. Only in-frame clones appear in the TCRdb table, and some are missing; sequencing was by immunoSEQ multiplex PCR. The sample lists some 100,000 clones, 73% occurring once. In regard to this clone: The antigen is not known.

Study findings and constraints: A link between a missense DCLRE1C variant and TCR beta V- and J-gene trimming emerged from a later analysis.

Donors counted as nominally healthy when sampled, yet unrecorded immune exposures were likely. The CDR3 runs 13 residues. The V gene's germline CDR1 is SGHAT and CDR2 FQNNGV. V lost 3 bases and J lost 0, with 6 bases in between. The receptor's source is a man between 40 and 49 years old in good health and CMV-seronegative. This chain connects TRBV11-2 to TRBJ2-7; a weak D match, TRBD2 (5 bases). The sample consisted of PBMCs. CDR3 sequence (DNA): TGTGCCAGCAGCTTCGGACTCTCCTACGAGCAGTACTTC. Translation: CASSFGLSYEQYF. The variable domain in full, completed from reference TRBV11-2 and TRBJ2-7, reads EAGVAQSPRYKIIEKRQSVAFWCNPISGHATLYWYQQILGQGPKLLIQFQNNGVVDDSQLPKDRFSAERLKGVDSTLKIQPAKLEDSAVYLCASSFGLSYEQYFGPGTRLTVT.